The next 30 T cell receptor beta chains were all read from a single sample in a study of CXCR3-negative and CXCR3-positive naive CD8 T cells. UMI labels and 5' RACE were used to prepare the TRB cDNA libraries. After re-calling the 5' RACE reads, TCRdb lists one entry per CDR3 protein, DNA absent. The sample shows about 66,000 distinct CDR3 sequences, and more than 3.5% sits with its ten largest clones. What was sequenced was naive CXCR3- CD8+ T cells from blood. Indicated subset: CD45RO-CCR7+CD27+CD95- naive CD8+ T cells lacking CXCR3 (TNR3-). The source of these receptors is a human donor in good health. Some clones in this sample may be carry-over from other donors' samples.

The chain couples TRBV6-2 or TRBV6-3 to TRBJ2-3; TCRdb returns TRBD1, unconfirmable since there is no DNA. CDR3 size: 14 residues. CDR1 is MNHEY and CDR2 is SVGEGT in the germline V gene. This chain's CDR3 is CASSRDGPMDTQYF.

The rearrangement uses TRBV20-1 and TRBJ2-5. CDR1 is DFQATT, CDR2 SNEGSKA, per germline (reference sequence). CDR3 size: 13 residues. CDR3 sequence: CSAEVGEMETQHF.

This sequence joins TRBV5-1 and TRBJ2-2. The CDR3 covers 12 residues. Germline V gene sequence: CDR1 SGHRS, CDR2 YFSETQ. Here the CDR3 reads CASSLVSGELFF.

V and J are TRBV10-3 and TRBJ2-5; checking the TCRdb D call of TRBD2 is not possible without DNA. The germline V gene has CDR1 ENHRY and CDR2 SYGVKD. The CDR3 is made up of 13 amino acids. CDR3 sequence reads: CATGREDQETQYF.

The chain couples TRBV27 to TRBJ2-7; there is no DNA to check the TCRdb D call of TRBD2. The CDR3 runs to 13 residues. Germline V CDR1 and CDR2: MNHEY, SMNVEV (reference sequence). This chain's CDR3 is CASSPAGGGEQYF.

The chain recombines TRBV18 with TRBJ2-7. The CDR3 has 15 residues. Germline V gene sequence: CDR1 KGHSH, CDR2 LQKENI. CDR3 amino acids: CASSPPGQLFDEQYF.

This chain's CDR3 is CASSQDWARSGDNEQFF. The J gene is TRBJ2-1, the V gene TRBV4-3; there is no DNA to check the TCRdb D call of TRBD1. Germline V gene data show CDR1 as LGHNA and CDR2 as YSLEER. There are 17 residues in the CDR3.

The chain has TRBV29-1 and TRBJ2-7; the TRBD1 assignment by TCRdb is unverifiable without DNA. Germline CDR1 SQVTM, CDR2 ANQGSEA. The CDR3 covers 13 residues. Here the CDR3 reads CSPDGDRAYEQYF.

CDR3 protein: CASSQGGTATEAFF. This chain connects TRBV4-3 to TRBJ1-1; TCRdb picks TRBD1, but there is no DNA to check that call. This CDR3 has 14 amino acids. Per the germline V gene, CDR1 is LGHNA and CDR2 is YSLEER.

This sequence joins TRBV20-1 and TRBJ2-7; the TRBD1 assignment by TCRdb is unverifiable without DNA. CDR3 length: 13 amino acids. Germline V gene data show CDR1 as DFQATT and CDR2 as SNEGSKA (reference sequence). CDR3 residues: CSAIDRTAYEQYF.

The V call is TRBV15, the J call TRBJ2-1. The CDR3 length is 15 residues. CDR1 LNHNV and CDR2 YYDKDF come from the germline V gene (reference sequence). The CDR3 spells CATSRDLGIYNEQFF.

The rearrangement uses TRBV6-5 and TRBJ1-1. The CDR3 extends over 15 amino acids. Germline CDR1 is MNHEY and CDR2 is SVGAGI. The chain's CDR3 is CASSRGWDRNTEAFF.

This chain uses TRBV6-5 with TRBJ1-1. In germline, CDR1 is MNHEY, CDR2 SVGAGI. The CDR3 extends over 13 amino acids. This chain's CDR3 is CASSRRENTEAFF.

The J gene is TRBJ1-2, the V gene TRBV6-2 or TRBV6-3; as DNA is missing, the TRBD1 call by TCRdb cannot be tested. The CDR3 loop spans 13 amino acids. In germline, CDR1 is MNHEY, CDR2 SVGEGT. CDR3: CASRRTGMPGYTF.

V gene TRBV4-1 combines with J gene TRBJ2-1; TCRdb picks TRBD1, but there is no DNA to check that call. CDR3 length: 13 amino acids. Germline V gene sequence: CDR1 MGHRA, CDR2 YSYEKL. The CDR3 sequence: CASSETGYNEQFF.

The CDR3 sequence is CASSARQEIGGDTQYF. The gene calls are TRBV5-4 and TRBJ2-3; TCRdb outputs TRBD1, but without DNA this stays unchecked. The germline CDR1 and CDR2 sequences are SGHNT and YYREEE (reference sequence). This CDR3 contains 16 residues.

V gene TRBV29-1 combines with J gene TRBJ2-1; TCRdb picks TRBD2, but there is no DNA to check that call. Germline V gives CDR1 SQVTM, CDR2 ANQGSEA. There are 17 residues in the CDR3. This chain's CDR3 is CSVEDPVGTSGGYEQFF.

The V call is TRBV10-2, the J call TRBJ1-1. The V gene's germline CDR1 is WSHSY and CDR2 SAAADI. The CDR3 is 13 amino acids. The CDR3 loop reads CASSESLNTEAFF.

The CDR3 spells CASSYGAGGYTEAFF. The V gene is TRBV6-6, the J gene TRBJ1-1; without DNA, the TCRdb call of TRBD1 cannot be checked. The CDR3 covers 15 residues. Germline V CDR1 and CDR2: MNHNY, SVGAGI (reference sequence).

This chain uses TRBV29-1 with TRBJ2-7. Germline CDR1 SQVTM, CDR2 ANQGSEA. The CDR3 is 11 amino acids. The CDR3: CSATETYEQYF.

The chain combines TRBV4-3 with TRBJ2-3; TCRdb returns TRBD1, unconfirmable since there is no DNA. Germline V gene data show CDR1 as LGHNA and CDR2 as YSLEER. CDR3 length: 18 residues. This chain's CDR3 is CASSQVYLSGQRTDTQYF.

The chain carries TRBV5-6 and TRBJ2-1; the TRBD2 assignment by TCRdb is unverifiable without DNA. From germline, CDR1 is SGHDT and CDR2 YYEEEE. This CDR3 region has 16 residues. The CDR3 loop reads CASSLLTGLVLGEQFF.

The V call is TRBV2, the J call TRBJ2-3; TCRdb lists TRBD2, though no DNA is available to test this call. Germline V gene data show CDR1 as SNHLY and CDR2 as FYNNEI. CDR3 length: 15 residues. The CDR3 sequence is CARGLAGGPTDTQYF.

This chain connects TRBV28 to TRBJ2-3; TCRdb gives TRBD1 as the D gene, but with no DNA this cannot be confirmed. CDR1 and CDR2 (germline): MDHEN, SYDVKM. CDR3 length: 16 amino acids. CDR3 loop: CASSLSTAPGTDTQYF.

The CDR3 reads CASSPRAAYEQYF. The chain joins TRBV7-9 to TRBJ2-7; the D gene TCRdb calls, TRBD1, cannot be checked with no DNA. Per germline, CDR1 SEHNR and CDR2 FQNEAQ (reference sequence). The CDR3 is 13 residues long.

The chain links TRBV7-6 to TRBJ2-7; TCRdb's D call, TRBD2, is unchecked because there is no DNA. The V gene's germline CDR1 is SGHVS and CDR2 FNYEAQ. The CDR3 covers 13 residues. The CDR3 loop reads CASSLTGPGEQYF. Full variable domain (remainder filled in from reference TRBV7-6 and TRBJ2-7): GAGVSQSPRYKVTKRGQDVALRCDPISGHVSLYWYRQALGQGPEFLTYFNYEAQQDKSGLPNDRFSAERPEGSISTLTIQRTEQRDSAMYRCASSLTGPGEQYFGPGTRLTVT.

The rearrangement links TRBV5-1 to TRBJ2-7; the TCRdb D gene call, TRBD1, has no DNA to confirm it. CDR1 and CDR2 (germline): SGHRS, YFSETQ. There are 13 residues in the CDR3. CDR3: CASRVGVEWEQYF.

The gene calls are TRBV20-1 and TRBJ2-3; TCRdb's assignment of TRBD2 cannot be checked, as there is no DNA. The CDR3 runs 19 residues. The germline V gene encodes CDR1 DFQATT and CDR2 SNEGSKA (reference sequence). The CDR3 loop reads CSATKVGTSGGAWTDTQYF.

The chain combines TRBV29-1 with TRBJ2-1; the TCRdb call, TRBD1, lacks DNA for checking. Germline V lookup: CDR1 SQVTM, CDR2 ANQGSEA. This CDR3 comprises 11 residues. The CDR3 spells CSVRQSSGEFF.

The chain is built from TRBV19 and TRBJ2-1; TCRdb's D call, TRBD1, is unchecked because there is no DNA. The CDR3 extends over 15 amino acids. Germline V gives CDR1 LNHDA, CDR2 SQIVND (reference sequence). The CDR3 loop is CASSIVGQGVNEQFF.